The 14 T cell receptor beta chains given below trace back to one sample, sequenced in a study of T cells in localized non-small cell lung cancer. Repertoires were generated with immunoSEQ multiplex PCR, while TCRdb's copy carries only in-frame clones and drops some. The sample yields tens of thousands of clones, approximately 90% seen once. Sequencing was performed on peripheral blood, taken before any cancer treatment. The receptor source for this set is a female donor at least 60 years old with stage I lung adenocarcinoma.

The rearrangement uses TRBV9 and TRBJ1-3, with D perhaps matching TRBD1 (5 bases). Trimming stripped 3 bases from V and 8 bases from J, with 12 bases between. This CDR3 spans 13 amino acids. The V gene's germline CDR1 is SGDLS and CDR2 YYNGEE. The CDR3 DNA is TGTGCCAGCAGCGGAGGGCCGGGGGACACCATATATTTT. It specifies CASSGGPGDTIYF. Combining the CDR3 with reference TRBV9 and TRBJ1-3 gives the whole variable domain DSGVTQTPKHLITATGQRVTLRCSPRSGDLSVYWYQQSLDQGLQFLIQYYNGEERAKGNILERFSAQQFPDLHSELNLSSLELGDSALYFCASSGGPGDTIYFGEGSWLTVV.

V usage is TRBV14 and J usage is TRBJ2-7; TRBD2 is a possible D gene (6 bases). V dropped 4 bases and J dropped 6 bases, with 13 bases sitting between them. The CDR3 length is 13 residues. Germline values: CDR1 SGHDN, CDR2 FVKESK. The CDR3 DNA reads TGTGCCAGCAGCCCCTCGGGGGTCCGCGAGCAGTACTTC. Translated, it gives CASSPSGVREQYF.

The chain joins TRBV6-9 to TRBJ2-7; 9 bases line up with TRBD1. Losses at the gene ends were 4 bases for V and 11 bases for J; bases not matched to a gene: 12. From germline, CDR1 is MNHGY and CDR2 SVAAGI. The CDR3 consists of 14 residues. As DNA, the CDR3 is TGTGCCAGCAGTTTTAGGGGACAGGGAATTAGCGAGTACTTC. Amino acid sequence: CASSFRGQGISEYF.

This sequence joins TRBV6-5 and TRBJ1-2; TRBD1 is a possible D gene (5 bases). Trimming took 6 bases from V and 6 from J, leaving 14 bases between them. The CDR3 covers 13 residues. Germline loops: CDR1 MNHEY, CDR2 SVGAGI. CDR3 coding DNA: TGTGCCAGCAGCTACGCGGTGGGGCATGGCTACACCTTC. Its protein product is CASSYAVGHGYTF.

The chain recombines TRBV28 with TRBJ2-2; D not resolved. V gave up 7 bases and J gave up 4 bases, with 4 bases separating them. CDR1 MDHEN and CDR2 SYDVKM come from the germline V gene. The CDR3 spans 11 residues. CDR3 protein: CASMSTGELFF. Here the CDR3 DNA reads TGTGCCAGCATGAGCACCGGGGAGCTGTTTTTT.

The V call is TRBV6-5, the J call TRBJ1-1; D is uncertain. V gave up 8 bases and J gave up 6 bases, with 13 bases separating them. Germline V gives CDR1 MNHEY, CDR2 SVGAGI. This CDR3 is 12 amino acids long. The CDR3 sequence is CASALLRAEAFF. CDR3 sequence (DNA): TGTGCCAGCGCTCTTCTGAGGGCTGAAGCTTTCTTT.

The chain is built from TRBV7-9 and TRBJ1-1, with D possibly being TRBD1 (5 bases). V gave up 4 bases and J gave up 0 bases, with 12 bases separating them. Germline CDR1 and CDR2: SEHNR and FQNEAQ (reference sequence). CDR3 length equals 15 residues. DNA for the CDR3: TGTGCCAGCAGCTGGGGGGGATTGATGAACACTGAAGCTTTCTTT. It is translated as CASSWGGLMNTEAFF. The full variable domain, completed using reference TRBV7-9 and TRBJ1-1, is DTGVSQNPRHKITKRGQNVTFRCDPISEHNRLYWYRQTLGQGPEFLTYFQNEAQLEKSRLLSDRFSAERPKGSFSTLEIQRTEQGDSAMYLCASSWGGLMNTEAFFGQGTRLTVV.

J is TRBJ1-4 and V is TRBV6-5, with a possible D match to TRBD1 (6 bases). Looked up from germline, CDR1 is MNHEY and CDR2 is SVGAGI. The CDR3 consists of 14 residues. The ends were cut back, 6 bases at V and 2 bases at J, with 10 bases in the middle. For the CDR3, the DNA is TGTGCCAGCAGGTCAGGGGCCACTAATGAAAAACTGTTTTTT. Its translation is CASRSGATNEKLFF.

The V call is TRBV6-1, the J call TRBJ1-1, with D possibly being TRBD1 (6 bases). Germline V CDR1 and CDR2: MNHNS, SASEGT. V dropped 3 bases and J dropped 3 bases, with 11 bases sitting between them. The CDR3 sequence is 14 residues long. The CDR3 sequence is CASSDGGRDTEAFF. As DNA, the CDR3 is TGTGCCAGCAGTGATGGGGGGCGCGACACTGAAGCTTTCTTT.

This rearrangement joins TRBV11-3 to TRBJ1-3; no clear D gene. Germline CDR1 and CDR2: SGHNT and YENEEA. Trimming shortened V by 6 bases and J by 0 bases, and 9 bases separated the two germline ends. The CDR3 spans 14 residues. In DNA form, the CDR3 reads TGTGCCAGCAGTTACGTGAGCTCTGGAAACACCATATATTTT. Translation gives CASSYVSSGNTIYF.

The CDR3 sequence: CASSRESGWDGYTF. In DNA form, the CDR3 reads TGTGCCAGCAGCAGAGAGTCAGGGTGGGATGGCTACACCTTC. J is TRBJ1-2 and V is TRBV25-1; possibly TRBD1 for D (5 bases). Trimming stripped 6 bases from V and 6 bases from J, with 17 bases between. Germline CDR1 reads MGHDK; CDR2 reads SYGVNS. The CDR3 sequence is 14 residues long.

The rearrangement links TRBV5-1 to TRBJ1-6; the D is unclear. The CDR3 is 15 amino acids. V dropped 7 bases and J dropped 0 bases, with 11 bases sitting between them. CDR1 SGHRS and CDR2 YFSETQ come from the germline V gene. CDR3 sequence reads: CASGEMSSYNSPLHF. The CDR3 coding sequence is TGCGCCAGCGGAGAGATGAGCTCCTATAATTCACCCCTCCACTTT.

The chain couples TRBV18 to TRBJ2-5, with TRBD1 identical over 8 bases. The junction had 0 bases not matched to a gene; V was cut back by 3 bases and J by 3 bases. CDR1 is KGHSH and CDR2 is LQKENI in the germline V gene. This CDR3 region has 13 residues. CDR3 loop: CASSPGQEETQYF. In DNA form, the CDR3 reads TGTGCCAGCTCACCGGGACAGGAAGAGACCCAGTACTTC. The variable domain in full, completed from reference TRBV18 and TRBJ2-5, reads NAGVMQNPRHLVRRRGQEARLRCSPMKGHSHVYWYRQLPEEGLKFMVYLQKENIIDESGMPKERFSAEFPKEGPSILRIQQVVRGDSAAYFCASSPGQEETQYFGPGTRLLVL.

The gene calls are TRBV4-1 and TRBJ2-3; possibly TRBD2 for D (6 bases). This CDR3 region has 18 residues. V was pared by 1 base and J by 3 bases, with 20 bases between. The germline V gene encodes CDR1 MGHRA and CDR2 YSYEKL. For the CDR3, the DNA is TGCGCCAGCAGCCAAGTACTCTCGGCGGGACCCGCGACAGATACGCAGTATTTT. It codes for CASSQVLSAGPATDTQYF.